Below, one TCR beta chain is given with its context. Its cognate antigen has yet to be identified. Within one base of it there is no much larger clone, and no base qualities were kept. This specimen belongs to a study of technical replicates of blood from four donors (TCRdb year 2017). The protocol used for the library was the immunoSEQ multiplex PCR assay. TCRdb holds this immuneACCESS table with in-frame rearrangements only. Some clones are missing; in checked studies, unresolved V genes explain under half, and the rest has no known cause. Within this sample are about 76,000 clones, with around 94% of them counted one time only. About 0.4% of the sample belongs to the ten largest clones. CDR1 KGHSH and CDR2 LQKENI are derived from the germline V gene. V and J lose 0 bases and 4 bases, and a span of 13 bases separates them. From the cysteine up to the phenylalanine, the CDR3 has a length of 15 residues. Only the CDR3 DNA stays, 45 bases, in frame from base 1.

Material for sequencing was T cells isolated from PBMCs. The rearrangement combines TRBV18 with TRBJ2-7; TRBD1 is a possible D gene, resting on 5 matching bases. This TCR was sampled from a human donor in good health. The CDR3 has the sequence CASSPPGVGRYEQYF. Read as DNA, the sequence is TGTGCCAGCTCACCACCAGGGGTAGGCCGATACGAGCAGTACTTC. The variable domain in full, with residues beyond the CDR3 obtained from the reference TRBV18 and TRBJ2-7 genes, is NAGVMQNPRHLVRRRGQEARLRCSPMKGHSHVYWYRQLPEEGLKFMVYLQKENIIDESGMPKERFSAEFPKEGPSILRIQQVVRGDSAAYFCASSPPGVGRYEQYFGPGTRLTVT.